This is a list of T cell receptor beta chains from one sample in a study of OX40 agonist ivuxolimab in advanced cancers. Assay: immunoSEQ multiplex PCR; the TCRdb copy retains only in-frame clones and omits some. The sample lists tens of thousands of clones; 79% were seen once. This specimen was CD4+ or CD8+ T cells sorted from blood, taken in a trial of the OX40 agonist ivuxolimab. All receptors come from an adult with an advanced solid tumor such as melanoma, head and neck, liver or kidney cancer. The CDR3 runs from the conserved cysteine through the conserved F or W. The D gene is left open where the match is weak. Expanded clones get a size class; other rows say once, few or many, or leave the size out.

clone_size,v_call,d_call,cdr3_length,j_call,cdr3_nt,cdr3_aa
NA,TRBV7-6,TRBD2,18,TRBJ2-5,TGTGCCAGCAGCTTAAGGCACCGGACTAGCGGAGACCAAGAGACCCAGTACTTC,CASSLRHRTSGDQETQYF
NA,TRBV7-2,NA,13,TRBJ1-1,TGTGCCAGCAGCTTATCCTGGGGCACTGAAGCTTTCTTT,CASSLSWGTEAFF
NA,TRBV5-1,TRBD1,13,TRBJ2-7,TGCGCCAGCAGCTTACAGGGGAACTACGAGCAGTACTTC,CASSLQGNYEQYF
NA,TRBV9,NA,16,TRBJ2-3,TGTGCCAGCAACAGGTTGGGTCCTAGCATTGGAGATACGCAGTATTTT,CASNRLGPSIGDTQYF
NA,TRBV7-2,TRBD2,16,TRBJ2-5,TGTGCCAGCAGCTCGGGGACTAGCGGGGGTCTCGAGACCCAGTACTTC,CASSSGTSGGLETQYF
NA,TRBV5-4,NA,16,TRBJ1-1,TGTGCCAGCAGCTTGCTAGATGCAGGGTCGTGGACTGAAGCTTTCTTT,CASSLLDAGSWTEAFF
NA,TRBV5-1,NA,14,TRBJ1-6,TGCGCCAGCAGCTTGTATGGCCGCATTTGGCCCCTCCACTTT,CASSLYGRIWPLHF
NA,TRBV28,TRBD1,16,TRBJ2-3,TGTGCCAGCAGTGTCGACAGGGGGTTGAGCACAGATACGCAGTATTTT,CASSVDRGLSTDTQYF
NA,TRBV5-1,NA,15,TRBJ2-3,TGCGCCAGCAGCTTAGTCGACGTCGGCACAGATACGCAGTATTTT,CASSLVDVGTDTQYF
NA,TRBV6-5,NA,13,TRBJ1-1,TGTGCCAGCAGGACATCAGTGAACACTGAAGCTTTCTTT,CASRTSVNTEAFF
NA,TRBV10-1,NA,14,TRBJ2-5,TGCGCCAGCAGTGGCCCCCTCGAGAAAGAGACCCAGTACTTC,CASSGPLEKETQYF
NA,TRBV7-8,TRBD1,14,TRBJ2-7,TGTGCCAGCAGCTTACCCTGGACAGGCTACGAGCAGTACTTC,CASSLPWTGYEQYF
NA,TRBV7-3,TRBD2,16,TRBJ2-5,TGTGCCAGCAGCCAAGGACTAGCGGGGGGCCAAGAGACCCAGTACTTC,CASSQGLAGGQETQYF
once,TRBV6-1,TRBD1,14,TRBJ1-2,TGTGCCAGCAGTCCGACAGGGCCGGGAAGAGGCTACACCTTC,CASSPTGPGRGYTF
NA,TRBV2,NA,15,TRBJ2-5,TGTGCCAGCAGCGTAAGGGGATCGTACCAAGAGACCCAGTACTTC,CASSVRGSYQETQYF
NA,TRBV19,TRBD1,13,TRBJ1-1,TGTGCCAGTAGTTTTGACAGGGACACTGAAGCTTTCTTT,CASSFDRDTEAFF
NA,TRBV5-3,NA,18,TRBJ2-6,TGTGCCAGAAGCTACACTACAGGGCTAAGCTCTGGGGCCAACGTCCTGACTTTC,CARSYTTGLSSGANVLTF